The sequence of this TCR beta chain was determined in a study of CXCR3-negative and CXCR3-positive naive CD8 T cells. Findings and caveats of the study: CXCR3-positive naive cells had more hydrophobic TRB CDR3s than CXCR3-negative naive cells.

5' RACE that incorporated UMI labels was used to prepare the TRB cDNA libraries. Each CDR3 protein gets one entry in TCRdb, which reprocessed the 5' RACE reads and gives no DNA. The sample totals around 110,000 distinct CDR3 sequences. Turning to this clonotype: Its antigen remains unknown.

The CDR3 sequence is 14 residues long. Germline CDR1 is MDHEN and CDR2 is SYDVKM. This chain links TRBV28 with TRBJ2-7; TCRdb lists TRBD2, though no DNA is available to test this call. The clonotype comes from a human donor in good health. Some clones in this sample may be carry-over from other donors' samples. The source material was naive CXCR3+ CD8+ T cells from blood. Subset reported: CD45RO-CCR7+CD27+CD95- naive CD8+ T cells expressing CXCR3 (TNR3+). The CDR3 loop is CASSLRLGTYEQYF.